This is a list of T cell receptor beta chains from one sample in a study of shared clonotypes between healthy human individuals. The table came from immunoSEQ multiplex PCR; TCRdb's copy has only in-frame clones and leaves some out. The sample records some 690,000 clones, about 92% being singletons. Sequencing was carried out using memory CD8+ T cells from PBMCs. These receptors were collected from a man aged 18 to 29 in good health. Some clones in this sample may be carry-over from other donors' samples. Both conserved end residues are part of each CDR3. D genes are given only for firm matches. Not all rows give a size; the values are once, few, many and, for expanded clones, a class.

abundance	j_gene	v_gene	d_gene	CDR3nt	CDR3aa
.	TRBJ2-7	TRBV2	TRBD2	TGTGCCAGCAGACCCACTAGCGGTTCATCCTACGAGCAGTACTTC	CASRPTSGSSYEQYF
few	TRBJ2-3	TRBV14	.	TGTGCCAGCAGCCCGTGGGTCACAGATACGCAGTATTTT	CASSPWVTDTQYF
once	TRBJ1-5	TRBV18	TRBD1	TGTGCCAGCTCAGGGGACAGGGGCGCGAATCAGCCCCAGCATTTT	CASSGDRGANQPQHF
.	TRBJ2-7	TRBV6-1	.	TGTGCCAGCAGGCTTACAATCTACGAGCAGTACTTC	CASRLTIYEQYF
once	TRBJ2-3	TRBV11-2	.	TGTGCCAGCAGCTTAGCGGGTGAGGCAGATACGCAGTATTTT	CASSLAGEADTQYF
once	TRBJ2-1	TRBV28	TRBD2	TGTGCCAGCAGTCTAGATACGGGACTAGCGGGACGTTGGCAGTTCTTC	CASSLDTGLAGRWQFF
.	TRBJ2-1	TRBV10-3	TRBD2	TGTGCCATCAGCATACTAGCGTATCAATCCAATGAGCAGTTCTTC	CAISILAYQSNEQFF
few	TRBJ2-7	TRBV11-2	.	TGTGCCAGCAGCTTACGGGCCCTCGAGCAGTACTTC	CASSLRALEQYF
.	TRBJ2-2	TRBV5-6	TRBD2	TGTGCCAGCAGCTTGGGCGGGAGGGCCACCGGGGAGCTGTTTTTT	CASSLGGRATGELFF
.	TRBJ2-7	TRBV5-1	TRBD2	TGCGCCAGCAGCCCCGGACTAGCCTACGAGCAGTACTTC	CASSPGLAYEQYF
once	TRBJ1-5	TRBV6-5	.	TGTGCCAGCAGTTACTCGGCAGGAAATCAGCCCCAGCATTTT	CASSYSAGNQPQHF
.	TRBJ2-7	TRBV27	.	TGTGCCAGCAGTCCACTTCCGCCGGAGCAGTACTTC	CASSPLPPEQYF
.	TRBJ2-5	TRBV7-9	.	TGTGCCAGCAGTTCCCGGGACACCGATCAAGAGACCCAGTACTTC	CASSSRDTDQETQYF
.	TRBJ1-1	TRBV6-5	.	TGTGCCAGCAGTTACTCGACAGGAGCCCCTGAAGCTTTCTTT	CASSYSTGAPEAFF
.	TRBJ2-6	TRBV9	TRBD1	TGTGCCAGCAGCGTATTCTTGGGACAGGGCTCTGGGGCCAACGTCCTGACTTTC	CASSVFLGQGSGANVLTF
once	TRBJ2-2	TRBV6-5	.	TGTGCCAGCAGGAAGAATAGCATCACCGGGGAGCTGTTTTTT	CASRKNSITGELFF
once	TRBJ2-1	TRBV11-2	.	TGTGCCAGCAGCGCGTATGGTAGCTCCTACAATGAGCAGTTCTTC	CASSAYGSSYNEQFF
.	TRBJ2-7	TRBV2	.	TGTGCCAGCGGGGGGGCCATGCCCTACGAGCAGTACTTC	CASGGAMPYEQYF